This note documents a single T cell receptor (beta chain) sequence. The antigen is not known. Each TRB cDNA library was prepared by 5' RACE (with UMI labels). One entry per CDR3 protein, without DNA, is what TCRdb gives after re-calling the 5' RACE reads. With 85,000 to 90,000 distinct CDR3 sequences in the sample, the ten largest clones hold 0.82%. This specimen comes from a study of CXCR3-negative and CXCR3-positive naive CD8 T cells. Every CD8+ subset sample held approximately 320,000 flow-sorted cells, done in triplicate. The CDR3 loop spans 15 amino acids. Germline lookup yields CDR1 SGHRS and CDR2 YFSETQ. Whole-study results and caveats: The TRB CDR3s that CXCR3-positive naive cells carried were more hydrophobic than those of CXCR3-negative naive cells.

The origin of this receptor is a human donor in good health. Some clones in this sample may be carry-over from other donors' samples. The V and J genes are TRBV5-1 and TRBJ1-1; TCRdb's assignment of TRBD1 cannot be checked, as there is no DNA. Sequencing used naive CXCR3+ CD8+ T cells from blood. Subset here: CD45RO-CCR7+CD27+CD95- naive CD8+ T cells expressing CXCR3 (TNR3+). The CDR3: CASSLGHRENTEAFF.